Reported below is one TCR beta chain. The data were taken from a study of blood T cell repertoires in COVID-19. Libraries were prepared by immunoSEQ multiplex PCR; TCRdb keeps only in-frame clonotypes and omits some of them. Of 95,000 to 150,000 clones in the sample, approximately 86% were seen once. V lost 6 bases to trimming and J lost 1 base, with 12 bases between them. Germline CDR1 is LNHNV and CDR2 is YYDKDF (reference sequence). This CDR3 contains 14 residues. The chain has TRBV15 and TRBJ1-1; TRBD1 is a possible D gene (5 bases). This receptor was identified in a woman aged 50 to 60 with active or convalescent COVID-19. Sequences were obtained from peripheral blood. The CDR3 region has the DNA TGTGCCACCAGACTTAAGACAGAGAACACTGAAGCTTTCTTT. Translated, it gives CATRLKTENTEAFF.